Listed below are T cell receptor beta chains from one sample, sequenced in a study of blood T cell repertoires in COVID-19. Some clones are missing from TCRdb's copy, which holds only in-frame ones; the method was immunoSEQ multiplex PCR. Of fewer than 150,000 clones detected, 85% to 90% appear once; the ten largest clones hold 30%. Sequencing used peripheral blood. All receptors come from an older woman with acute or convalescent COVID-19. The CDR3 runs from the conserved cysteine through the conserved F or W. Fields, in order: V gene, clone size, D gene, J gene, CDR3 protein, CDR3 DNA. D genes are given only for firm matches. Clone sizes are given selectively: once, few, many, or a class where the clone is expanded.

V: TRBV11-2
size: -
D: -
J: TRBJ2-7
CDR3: CASSLGQVLGYEQYF
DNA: TGTGCCAGCAGCTTAGGACAGGTACTAGGTTACGAGCAGTACTTC

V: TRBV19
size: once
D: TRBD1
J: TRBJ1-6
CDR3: CASWTGGNNSPLHF
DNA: TGTGCCTCCTGGACAGGGGGCAATAATTCACCCCTCCACTTT

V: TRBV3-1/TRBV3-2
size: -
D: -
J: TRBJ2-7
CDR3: CASSQSGSGEQYF
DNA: TGTGCCAGCAGCCAGTCAGGGTCGGGCGAGCAGTACTTC

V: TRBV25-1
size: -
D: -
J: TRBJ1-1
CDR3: CASRVRAENRIYTEAFF
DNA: TGTGCCAGCAGGGTGAGGGCTGAAAACCGGATATACACTGAAGCTTTCTTT

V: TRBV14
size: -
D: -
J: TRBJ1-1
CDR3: CASRLAGGTEAFF
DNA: TGTGCCAGCAGACTGGCCGGGGGGACTGAAGCTTTCTTT

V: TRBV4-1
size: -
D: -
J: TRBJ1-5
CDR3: CASSQDLGRASNQPQHF
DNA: TGCGCCAGCAGCCAAGATTTGGGGAGGGCTAGCAATCAGCCCCAGCATTTT

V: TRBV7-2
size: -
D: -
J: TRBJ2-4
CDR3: CASSLQGSDIQYF
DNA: TGTGCCAGCAGCTTACAGGGGTCGGACATTCAGTACTTC

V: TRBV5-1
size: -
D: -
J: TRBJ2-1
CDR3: CASSGGHNEQFF
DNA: TGCGCCAGCAGCGGTGGCCACAATGAGCAGTTCTTC

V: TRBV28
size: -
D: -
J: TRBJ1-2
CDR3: CASSLFAGQNSNYGYTF
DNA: TGTGCCAGCAGTTTATTTGCGGGGCAGAACTCTAACTATGGCTACACCTTC

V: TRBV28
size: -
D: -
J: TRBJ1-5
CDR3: CASSQSTPGGQPQHF
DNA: TGTGCCAGCTCCCAGTCGACCCCTGGGGGGCAGCCCCAGCATTTT

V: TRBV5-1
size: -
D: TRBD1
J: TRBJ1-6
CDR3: CASSLSQGAYSPLHF
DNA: TGCGCCAGCAGCTTGTCTCAGGGGGCCTATTCACCCCTCCACTTT

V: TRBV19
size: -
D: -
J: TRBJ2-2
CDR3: CACLLEVLHTGELFF
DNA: TGTGCTTGCCTTCTCGAGGTTCTGCACACCGGGGAGCTGTTTTTT

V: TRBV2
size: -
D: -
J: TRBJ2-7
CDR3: CASSEATGTPWEQYF
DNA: TGTGCCAGCAGTGAAGCCACGGGGACACCCTGGGAGCAGTACTTC

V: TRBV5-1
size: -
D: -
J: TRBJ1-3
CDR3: CASSSEGGSPGNTIYF
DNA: TGCGCCAGCAGCTCAGAGGGGGGGAGCCCTGGAAACACCATATATTTT

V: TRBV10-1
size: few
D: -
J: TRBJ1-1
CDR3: CASGGSGGEAFF
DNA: TGCGCCAGCGGGGGGTCCGGCGGGGAAGCTTTCTTT

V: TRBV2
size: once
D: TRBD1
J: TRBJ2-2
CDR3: CASSSGQGNTGELFF
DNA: TGTGCCAGCAGCTCGGGACAGGGGAACACCGGGGAGCTGTTTTTT

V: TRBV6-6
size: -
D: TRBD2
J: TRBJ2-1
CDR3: CASSQSGGRGNEQFF
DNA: TGTGCCAGCAGCCAGAGCGGGGGGCGGGGGAATGAGCAGTTCTTC

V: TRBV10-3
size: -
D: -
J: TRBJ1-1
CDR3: CAISPGGRSEAFF
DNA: TGTGCCATCAGCCCCGGGGGGAGGTCTGAAGCTTTCTTT

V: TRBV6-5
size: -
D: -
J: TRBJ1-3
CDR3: CASLAELGNTIYF
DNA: TGTGCCAGCTTGGCGGAGCTTGGAAACACCATATATTTT

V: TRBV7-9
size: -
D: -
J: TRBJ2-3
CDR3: CASSLRLLTDTQYF
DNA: TGTGCCAGCAGCTTAAGACTACTGACAGATACGCAGTATTTT

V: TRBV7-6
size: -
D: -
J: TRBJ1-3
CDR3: CASSYSGRERGEVGNTIYF
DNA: TGTGCCAGCAGCTACTCAGGACGGGAACGAGGGGAGGTTGGAAACACCATATATTTT

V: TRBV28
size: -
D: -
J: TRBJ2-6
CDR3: CASSPFEGAGANVLTF
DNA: TGTGCCAGCAGTCCTTTTGAGGGTGCCGGGGCCAACGTCCTGACTTTC

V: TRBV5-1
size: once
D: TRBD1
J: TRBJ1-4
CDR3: CASSLDRGHEKLFF
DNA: TGCGCCAGCAGCTTGGACAGGGGGCATGAAAAACTGTTTTTT

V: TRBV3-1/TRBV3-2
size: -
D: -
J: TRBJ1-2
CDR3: CASSEAASNYGYTF
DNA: TGTGCCAGCAGCGAGGCAGCGTCCAACTATGGCTACACCTTC

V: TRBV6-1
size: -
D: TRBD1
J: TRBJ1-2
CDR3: CASSEIPGTGDGYTF
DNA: TGTGCCAGCAGTGAAATTCCCGGGACAGGGGATGGCTACACCTTC

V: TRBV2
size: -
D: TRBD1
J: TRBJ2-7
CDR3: CASRGTGYEQYF
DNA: TGTGCCAGCAGAGGGACAGGCTACGAGCAGTACTTC

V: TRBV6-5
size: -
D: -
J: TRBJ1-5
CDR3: CASSPTENSNQPQHF
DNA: TGTGCCAGCAGCCCGACAGAAAATAGCAATCAGCCCCAGCATTTT

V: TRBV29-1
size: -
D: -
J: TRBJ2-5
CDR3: CSVGVSSRETQYF
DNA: TGCAGCGTTGGTGTTTCTAGCCGTGAGACCCAGTACTTC

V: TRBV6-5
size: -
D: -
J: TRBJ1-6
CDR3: CASSLDSRRSPLHF
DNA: TGTGCCAGCAGCCTGGATAGCCGGAGGTCACCCCTCCACTTT